This TCR beta chain is from a study of T cells expressing NK-cell markers. Study-level information: Eight donors were sequenced, of whom seven were HCMV-seropositive, while the remaining one was HCMV-seronegative.

Germline V lookup: CDR1 SGHTA, CDR2 FQGNSA. This CDR3 is built from 12 residues. TCRdb reprocessed the 5' RACE reads and reports one entry per CDR3 protein, with no DNA. The sample is made up of about 440,000 distinct CDR3 sequences, and the top ten hold less than 7.5% of it. The receptor comes from a woman between 18 and 70 years old in good health. The V and J genes are TRBV7-2 and TRBJ2-5; the D gene TCRdb calls, TRBD1, cannot be checked with no DNA. The material sequenced was blood T cells: a sorted CD56 or NKG2C T cell subset, CD4+ or CD8+ T cells, or bulk PBMC T cells (not recorded which). This CDR3 reads CASSSPWETQYF.